This T cell receptor beta chain is from a study of blood T cell repertoires in COVID-19. The wider study: The cDNA or gDNA used as material had been derived from T cells, B-cell-depleted T cells, or PBMCs.

Sequencing was performed with immunoSEQ multiplex PCR; in TCRdb, only in-frame clones are kept and a portion is missing. The data contain about 64,000 clones, around 85% of them singletons. This CDR3 contains 16 residues. The germline CDR1 and CDR2 sequences are LGHNA and YNFKEQ. V lost 4 bases to trimming and J lost 7 bases, with 17 bases between them. The chain carries TRBV4-2 and TRBJ1-6, with D tentatively TRBD1 (6 bases). Sequenced input: peripheral blood. The sequence was collected from a human donor in a cohort sampled during active COVID-19. The CDR3 DNA sequence: TGTGCCAGCAGCCCCGGGGGGGCGGCGAACAATTCACCCCTCCACTTT. It specifies CASSPGGAANNSPLHF.